This T cell receptor (beta chain) was documented in a study of blood T cell repertoires in COVID-19. On the study more broadly: T cells, B-cell-depleted T cells, or PBMCs provided the cDNA or gDNA that served as material.

Original processing notes: The assay estimated nucleated cells by amplifying reference gene primers. Clones were read by immunoSEQ multiplex PCR, and TCRdb kept only the in-frame ones, dropping some. Clone size and V and J calls were adopted from that table, with D and trimming inferred from the DNA. This sample yields more than 110,000 clones, of which 82% are seen a single time; less than 5% belongs to the top ten. Germline assignment: CDR1 SGHRS and CDR2 YFSETQ. The CDR3 consists of 16 residues. Trimming cost V 3 bases and J 6 bases; bases outside gene matches: 9. This TCR came from a woman at least 80 years old with acute or convalescent COVID-19. The chain uses TRBV5-1 and TRBJ2-2, with 9 bases aligning to TRBD1. The sequencing input was peripheral blood. CDR3 in amino acids: CASSSVDRGSAGELFF. The CDR3, as DNA: TGCGCCAGCAGCTCAGTGGACAGGGGCTCCGCCGGGGAGCTGTTTTTT.